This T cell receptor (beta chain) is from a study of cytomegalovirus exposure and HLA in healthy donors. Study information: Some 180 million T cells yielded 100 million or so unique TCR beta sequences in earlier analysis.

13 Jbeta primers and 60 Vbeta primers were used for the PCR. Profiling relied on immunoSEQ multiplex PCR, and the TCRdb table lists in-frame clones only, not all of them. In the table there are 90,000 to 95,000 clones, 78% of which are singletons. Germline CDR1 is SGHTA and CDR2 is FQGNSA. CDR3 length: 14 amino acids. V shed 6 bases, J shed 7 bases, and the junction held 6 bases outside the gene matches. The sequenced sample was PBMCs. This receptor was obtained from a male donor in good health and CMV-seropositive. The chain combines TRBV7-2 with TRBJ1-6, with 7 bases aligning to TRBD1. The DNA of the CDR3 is TGTGCCAGCAGTCGTGGGACAGTAAATTCACCCCTCCACTTT. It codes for CASSRGTVNSPLHF.